These T cell receptor beta chains were read from a single sample in a study of shared clonotypes between healthy human individuals. TCRdb's table, derived via immunoSEQ multiplex PCR, lists solely in-frame clones and lacks some. The repertoire consists of under 2.5 million clones, with less than 95% occurring once and the leading ten covering 0.3% to 0.45%. Sequenced sample: naive CD4+ T cells from PBMCs. The receptors here all came from a man younger than 35 in good health. Some clones in this sample may be carry-over from other donors' samples. CDR3s include the opening cysteine and the closing phenylalanine or tryptophan. The D gene is left open where the match is weak. Only part of the rows carry a size: once, few, many, or a class if the clone is expanded.

J: TRBJ2-2
size: .
D: TRBD2
V: TRBV19
length: 16
CDR3: CASSSRLAANTGELFF
DNA: TGTGCCAGTAGTTCACGACTAGCGGCGAACACCGGGGAGCTGTTTTTT

J: TRBJ2-2
size: few
D: .
V: TRBV7-2
length: 13
CDR3: CASSSGQTGELFF
DNA: TGTGCCAGCAGCAGCGGACAGACTGGGGAGCTGTTTTTT

J: TRBJ2-7
size: .
D: TRBD1
V: TRBV28
length: 13
CDR3: CASSLLGDRGRYF
DNA: TGTGCCAGCAGTTTATTAGGAGACAGGGGTAGATACTTC

J: TRBJ1-3
size: few
D: .
V: TRBV19
length: 14
CDR3: CATTRQFSGNTIYF
DNA: TGTGCCACAACTCGACAGTTCTCTGGAAACACCATATATTTT

J: TRBJ1-1
size: .
D: .
V: TRBV10-2
length: 12
CDR3: CANIGPNPEAFF
DNA: TGCGCCAACATCGGGCCTAACCCTGAAGCTTTCTTT

J: TRBJ2-2
size: .
D: .
V: TRBV29-1
length: 14
CDR3: CSVVIGHSGGELFF
DNA: TGCAGCGTTGTAATTGGCCATTCTGGCGGGGAGCTGTTTTTT

J: TRBJ1-3
size: .
D: .
V: TRBV11-2
length: 12
CDR3: CASSSRGGTIYF
DNA: TGTGCCAGCAGCTCCCGAGGCGGCACCATATATTTT

J: TRBJ2-7
size: .
D: .
V: TRBV2
length: 14
CDR3: CASTFGTYSYEQYF
DNA: TGTGCCAGCACATTTGGGACATACTCCTACGAGCAGTACTTC

J: TRBJ1-1
size: .
D: .
V: TRBV29-1
length: 13
CDR3: CSANSLSGTEAFF
DNA: TGCAGCGCGAACTCCCTATCGGGCACTGAAGCTTTCTTT

J: TRBJ1-5
size: .
D: TRBD1
V: TRBV19
length: 16
CDR3: CASSIGDRGMGQPQHF
DNA: TGTGCCAGTAGTATTGGGGACAGGGGGATGGGTCAGCCCCAGCATTTT

J: TRBJ2-7
size: .
D: .
V: TRBV4-2
length: 16
CDR3: CASSQGTTENSYEQYF
DNA: TGTGCCAGCAGCCAAGGCACGACGGAGAATTCCTACGAGCAGTACTTC

J: TRBJ1-1
size: .
D: .
V: TRBV11-2
length: 14
CDR3: CASSLDRVTPEAFF
DNA: TGTGCCAGCAGCTTAGATCGAGTCACGCCGGAAGCTTTCTTT

J: TRBJ2-7
size: .
D: TRBD1
V: TRBV7-2
length: 16
CDR3: CASSRGQGASSYEQYF
DNA: TGTGCCAGCAGCAGGGGACAGGGGGCATCCTCCTACGAGCAGTACTTC

J: TRBJ2-4
size: .
D: TRBD1
V: TRBV18
length: 13
CDR3: CASSPDRKNIQYF
DNA: TGTGCCAGCTCACCGGACAGGAAAAACATTCAGTACTTC

J: TRBJ2-3
size: .
D: TRBD1
V: TRBV5-4
length: 16
CDR3: CASSSGAGQGDYTQYF
DNA: TGTGCCAGCAGCTCGGGGGCGGGACAGGGGGATTATACGCAGTATTTT

J: TRBJ2-2
size: .
D: .
V: TRBV2
length: 15
CDR3: CASSELRTGLGELFF
DNA: TGTGCCAGCAGTGAACTCCGAACAGGCCTTGGAGAGCTGTTTTTT

J: TRBJ1-3
size: .
D: .
V: TRBV5-6
length: 17
CDR3: CASSRTVYITSGNTIYF
DNA: TGTGCCAGCAGTCGGACAGTCTACATCACCTCTGGAAACACCATATATTTT

J: TRBJ2-1
size: .
D: TRBD1
V: TRBV29-1
length: 10
CDR3: CSVGGQGVFF
DNA: TGCAGCGTCGGGGGACAGGGAGTTTTCTTC

J: TRBJ2-7
size: once
D: .
V: TRBV7-9
length: 13
CDR3: CASTPAVTYEQYF
DNA: TGTGCCAGCACCCCAGCGGTGACCTACGAGCAGTACTTC

J: TRBJ1-1
size: .
D: .
V: TRBV29-1
length: 13
CDR3: CSVVRALNTEAFF
DNA: TGCAGCGTTGTTCGGGCACTGAACACTGAAGCTTTCTTT

J: TRBJ2-6
size: once
D: .
V: TRBV2
length: 16
CDR3: CASQGGLASGANVLTF
DNA: TGTGCCAGCCAGGGGGGTCTGGCCTCTGGGGCCAACGTCCTGACTTTC

J: TRBJ1-2
size: .
D: .
V: TRBV28
length: 12
CDR3: CASSLARYGYTF
DNA: TGTGCCAGCAGTTTGGCTCGATATGGCTACACCTTC

J: TRBJ1-1
size: .
D: TRBD1
V: TRBV5-1
length: 14
CDR3: CASSSTGLYTEAFF
DNA: TGCGCCAGCAGCTCGACAGGGCTTTACACTGAAGCTTTCTTT

J: TRBJ2-3
size: .
D: TRBD2
V: TRBV7-3
length: 15
CDR3: CASSPGGGVGDTQYF
DNA: TGTGCCAGCAGTCCCGGCGGGGGAGTAGGGGATACGCAGTATTTT

J: TRBJ2-1
size: .
D: TRBD1
V: TRBV6-1
length: 15
CDR3: CASSRTGGLVNEQFF
DNA: TGTGCCAGCAGCCGGACAGGGGGCCTGGTCAATGAGCAGTTCTTC

J: TRBJ2-1
size: .
D: .
V: TRBV9
length: 18
CDR3: CASSVAPRAGSSYNEQFF
DNA: TGTGCCAGCAGCGTAGCCCCGCGGGCGGGCAGTTCCTACAATGAGCAGTTCTTC

J: TRBJ1-4
size: once
D: .
V: TRBV15
length: 13
CDR3: CATWNRNNEKLFF
DNA: TGTGCCACCTGGAATCGGAATAATGAAAAACTGTTTTTT

J: TRBJ1-2
size: once
D: .
V: TRBV19
length: 14
CDR3: CASKRRGLDYGYTF
DNA: TGTGCCAGTAAGCGGAGGGGCCTAGACTATGGCTACACCTTC

J: TRBJ1-1
size: .
D: .
V: TRBV29-1
length: 15
CDR3: CSVPGGRELNTEAFF
DNA: TGCAGCGTCCCCGGGGGACGAGAATTGAACACTGAAGCTTTCTTT

J: TRBJ1-2
size: .
D: .
V: TRBV6-1
length: 14
CDR3: CASSDQGPNYGYTF
DNA: TGTGCCAGCAGTGACCAGGGTCCCAACTATGGCTACACCTTC

J: TRBJ2-4
size: .
D: .
V: TRBV15
length: 16
CDR3: CATSRGPREGEDIQYF
DNA: TGTGCCACCAGCAGAGGCCCCAGGGAAGGTGAGGACATTCAGTACTTC

J: TRBJ2-1
size: .
D: TRBD2
V: TRBV10-3
length: 14
CDR3: CAIRGTSAYNEQFF
DNA: TGTGCCATCAGGGGGACTAGCGCCTACAATGAGCAGTTCTTC

J: TRBJ2-5
size: .
D: .
V: TRBV28
length: 12
CDR3: CASSGGAETQYF
DNA: TGTGCCAGCAGTGGGGGGGCGGAGACCCAGTACTTC

J: TRBJ2-4
size: .
D: .
V: TRBV18
length: 17
CDR3: CASSPLAVSRAKNIQYF
DNA: TGTGCCAGCTCACCACTAGCGGTATCCCGCGCCAAAAACATTCAGTACTTC

J: TRBJ1-5
size: few
D: .
V: TRBV7-2
length: 15
CDR3: CASSLFAYSNQPQHF
DNA: TGTGCCAGCAGCTTATTTGCATATAGCAATCAGCCCCAGCATTTT

J: TRBJ2-5
size: .
D: .
V: TRBV9
length: 14
CDR3: CASSVGPATETQYF
DNA: TGTGCCAGCAGCGTAGGTCCAGCGACGGAGACCCAGTACTTC

J: TRBJ2-3
size: .
D: .
V: TRBV28
length: 15
CDR3: CASSLWRAGTDTQYF
DNA: TGTGCCAGCAGTTTATGGCGGGCTGGGACAGATACGCAGTATTTT

J: TRBJ2-3
size: .
D: .
V: TRBV18
length: 14
CDR3: CASSPTRATDTQYF
DNA: TGTGCCAGCTCACCCACAAGGGCCACAGATACGCAGTATTTT

J: TRBJ1-5
size: .
D: .
V: TRBV6-1
length: 13
CDR3: CASRLVGDQPQHF
DNA: TGTGCCAGCAGGCTTGTTGGGGATCAGCCCCAGCATTTT